The rows below give T cell receptor beta chains drawn from one sample of a study of cytomegalovirus exposure and HLA in healthy donors. Sequencing used immunoSEQ multiplex PCR; TCRdb keeps in-frame clones, though not all of them. This sample has 100,000 to 150,000 clones; roughly nine tenths occur once, and the top ten carry roughly 2%. The sequenced sample consisted of PBMCs. The receptors were gathered from a woman aged 18-29 years in good health and CMV-seronegative. The CDR3 runs from the conserved cysteine through the conserved F or W.

>TRBJ2-5|TRBV5-1
CASSFSGGNSETQYF
>TRBJ2-3|TRBV21-1
CASSQREEADTQYF
>TRBJ1-1|TRBV10-3
CAIRGDRDVNTEAFF
>TRBJ2-7|TRBV11-2
CASSSGLAGAYEQYF
>TRBJ2-1|TRBV28
CASSSPQGREQFF
>TRBJ2-1|TRBV5-1
CASSFGSGLGNEQFF
>TRBJ2-3|TRBV6-4
CASSEGLVGDTQYF
>TRBJ2-7|TRBV19
CASSWGTGSPYEQYF
>TRBJ1-1|TRBV12-5
CASGDAGPEAFF
>TRBJ1-5|TRBV10-2
CASRIGQPNQPQHF
>TRBJ1-1|TRBV30
CALRQGAGTEAFF
>TRBJ1-5|TRBV28
CASSLAGSVNQPQHF
>TRBJ1-5|TRBV2
CASSGGGGSGQPQHF
>TRBJ2-2|TRBV2
CASQEAGGRTGELFF
>TRBJ2-5|TRBV21-1
CASSKVPPPPTATKQETQYF
>TRBJ1-1|TRBV27
CASNLRGGLNTEAFF
>TRBJ2-7|TRBV21-1
CASSITFVGTGSYEQYF
>TRBJ2-7|TRBV20-1
CSAPLADEQYF
>TRBJ1-1|TRBV28
CASSSDINSNTEAFF
>TRBJ2-3|TRBV6-4
CASSDSSGSSTDTQYF
>TRBJ2-2|TRBV27
CASRVAGGSPGELFF
>TRBJ2-2|TRBV15
CATSSHGELFF
>TRBJ1-2|TRBV5-1
CASSYSGTGVPLYGYTF
>TRBJ2-7|TRBV6-5
CASSPPGETGQYF
>TRBJ2-1|TRBV5-4
CASSGSGSSYNEQFF
>TRBJ2-7|TRBV23-1
CASSPLVAGPGPYEQYF
>TRBJ2-3|TRBV29-1
CSVTTAYTDTQYF
>TRBJ2-1|TRBV2
CASSEEGTGNEQFF
>TRBJ2-3|TRBV10-3
CAISPGQFTDTQYF
>TRBJ2-5|TRBV19
CASRPTMGPLETQYF
>TRBJ2-5|TRBV5-5
CASSSEWEAGQETQYF
>TRBJ2-7|TRBV21-1
CASSKERQRPYEQYF
>TRBJ2-7|TRBV6-1
CASSQAAEQYF
>TRBJ1-5|TRBV19
CASSILSGLYSNQPQHF
>TRBJ1-5|TRBV19
CASGDSLDQPQHF
>TRBJ2-1|TRBV4-1
CASSQESGRPNEQFF
>TRBJ1-1|TRBV5-1
CASSSTPGAMNTEAFF
>TRBJ2-7|TRBV11-3
CASSLSRGSSYEQYF